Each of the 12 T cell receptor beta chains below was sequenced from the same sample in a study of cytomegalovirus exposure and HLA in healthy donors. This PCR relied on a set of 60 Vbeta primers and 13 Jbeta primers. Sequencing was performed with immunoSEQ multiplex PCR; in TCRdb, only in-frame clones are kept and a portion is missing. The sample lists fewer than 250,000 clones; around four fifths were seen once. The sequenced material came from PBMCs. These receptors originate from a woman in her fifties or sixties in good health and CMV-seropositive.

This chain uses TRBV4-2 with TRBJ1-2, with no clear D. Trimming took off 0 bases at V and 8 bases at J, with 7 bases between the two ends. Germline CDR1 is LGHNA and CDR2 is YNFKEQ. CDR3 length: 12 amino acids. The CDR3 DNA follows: TGTGCCAGCAGCCAAGATGGGAGGGGCTACACCTTC. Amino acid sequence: CASSQDGRGYTF.

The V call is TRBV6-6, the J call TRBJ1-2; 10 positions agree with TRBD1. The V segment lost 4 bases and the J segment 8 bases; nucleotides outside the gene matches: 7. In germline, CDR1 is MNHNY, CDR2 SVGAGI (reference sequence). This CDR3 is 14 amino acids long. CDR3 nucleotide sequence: TGTGCCAGCAGTTCGAGACAGGGGGCGCGAGGCTACACCTTC. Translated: CASSSRQGARGYTF.

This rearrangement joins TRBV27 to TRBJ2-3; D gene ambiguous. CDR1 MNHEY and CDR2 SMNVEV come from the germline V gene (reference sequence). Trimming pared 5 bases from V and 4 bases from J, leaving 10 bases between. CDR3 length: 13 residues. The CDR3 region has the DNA TGTGCCAGCAGTCCAAGCCTCCCAGATACGCAGTATTTT. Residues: CASSPSLPDTQYF.

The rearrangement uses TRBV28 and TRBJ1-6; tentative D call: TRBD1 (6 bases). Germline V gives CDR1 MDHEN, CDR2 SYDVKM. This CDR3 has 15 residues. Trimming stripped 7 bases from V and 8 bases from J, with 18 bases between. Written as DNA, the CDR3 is TGTGCCAGCACCCAAGGGGGGCGGGAGCATTCACCCCTCCACTTT. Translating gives CASTQGGREHSPLHF.

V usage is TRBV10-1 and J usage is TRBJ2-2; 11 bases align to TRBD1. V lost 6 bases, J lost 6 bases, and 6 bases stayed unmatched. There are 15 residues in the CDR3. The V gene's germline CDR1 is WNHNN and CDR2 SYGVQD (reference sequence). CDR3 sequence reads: CASRPDRGQAGELFF. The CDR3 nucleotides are TGCGCCAGCAGGCCGGACAGGGGGCAAGCCGGGGAGCTGTTTTTT.

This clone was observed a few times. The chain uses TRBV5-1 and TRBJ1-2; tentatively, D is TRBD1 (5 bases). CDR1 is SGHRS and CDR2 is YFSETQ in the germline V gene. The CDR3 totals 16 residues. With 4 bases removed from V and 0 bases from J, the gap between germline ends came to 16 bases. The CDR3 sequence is CASSPGRGLTNYGYTF. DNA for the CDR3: TGCGCCAGCAGCCCGGGGCGGGGATTGACTAACTATGGCTACACCTTC.

CDR3 nucleotides: TGTGCCAGCAGTGCCTACCGCCTATCGTGGGCCGATAATTCACCCCTCCACTTT. The encoded protein is CASSAYRLSWADNSPLHF. This chain uses TRBV6-1 with TRBJ1-6; the D is unclear. The V end was cut by 4 bases, the J end by 5 bases, with 21 bases between. This CDR3 has 18 residues. Per germline, CDR1 MNHNS and CDR2 SASEGT.

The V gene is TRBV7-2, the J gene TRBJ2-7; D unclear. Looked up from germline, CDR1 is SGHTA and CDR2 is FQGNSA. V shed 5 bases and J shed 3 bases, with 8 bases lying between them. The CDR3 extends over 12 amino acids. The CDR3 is CASSLPGYEQYF. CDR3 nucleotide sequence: TGTGCCAGCAGCCTCCCGGGCTACGAGCAGTACTTC.

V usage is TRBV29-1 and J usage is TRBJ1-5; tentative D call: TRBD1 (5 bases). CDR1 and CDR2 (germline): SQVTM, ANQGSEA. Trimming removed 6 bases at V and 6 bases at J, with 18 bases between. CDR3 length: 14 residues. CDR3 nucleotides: TGCAGCGTCAGCCACGGGGGGTGGCGTCAGCCCCAGCATTTT. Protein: CSVSHGGWRQPQHF.

CDR3 residues: CASSQDLKTGIPEAFF. The CDR3 DNA sequence: TGCGCCAGCAGCCAAGATCTGAAAACAGGGATTCCTGAAGCTTTCTTT. V is TRBV4-3 and J is TRBJ1-1, with D possibly matching TRBD1 (6 bases). The CDR3 runs to 16 residues. With 0 bases removed from V and 6 bases from J, the gap between germline ends came to 17 bases. The germline gives CDR1 LGHNA, CDR2 YSLEER.

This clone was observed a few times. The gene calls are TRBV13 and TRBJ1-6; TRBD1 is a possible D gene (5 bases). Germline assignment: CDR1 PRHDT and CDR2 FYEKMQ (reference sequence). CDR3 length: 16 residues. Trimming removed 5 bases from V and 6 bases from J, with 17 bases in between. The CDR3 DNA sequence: TGTGCCAGCAGCAACCGGGGAGGAGGGACTAATTCACCCCTCCACTTT. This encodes CASSNRGGGTNSPLHF.

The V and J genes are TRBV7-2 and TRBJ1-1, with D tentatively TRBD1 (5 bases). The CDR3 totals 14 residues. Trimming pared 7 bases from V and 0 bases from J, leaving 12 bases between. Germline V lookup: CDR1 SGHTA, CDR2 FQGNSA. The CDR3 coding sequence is TGTGCCAGCAAGTCCAGGGCAATGAACACTGAAGCTTTCTTT. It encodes CASKSRAMNTEAFF.